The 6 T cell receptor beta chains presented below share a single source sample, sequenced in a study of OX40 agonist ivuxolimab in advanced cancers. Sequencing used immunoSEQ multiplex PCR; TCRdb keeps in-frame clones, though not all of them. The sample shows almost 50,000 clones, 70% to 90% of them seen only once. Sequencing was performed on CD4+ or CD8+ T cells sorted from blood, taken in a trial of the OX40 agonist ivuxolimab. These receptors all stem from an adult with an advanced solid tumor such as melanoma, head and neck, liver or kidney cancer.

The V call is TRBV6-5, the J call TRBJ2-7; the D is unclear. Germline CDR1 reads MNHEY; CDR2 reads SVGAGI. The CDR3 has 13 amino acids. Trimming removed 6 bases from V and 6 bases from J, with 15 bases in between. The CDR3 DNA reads TGTGCCAGCAGGGAAGGCGGAACTGTCGAGCAGTACTTC. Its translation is CASREGGTVEQYF.

In DNA, the CDR3 is TGCAGCGGGGGGACAGGGAACGAGCAGTACTTC. Its translation is CSGGTGNEQYF. This chain connects TRBV29-1 to TRBJ2-7, with TRBD1 identical over 9 bases. In germline, CDR1 is SQVTM, CDR2 ANQGSEA. CDR3 length: 11 residues. The J segment lost 5 bases and the V segment lost 7 bases, leaving 3 bases of the junction unmatched.

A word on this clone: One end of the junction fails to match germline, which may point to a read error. The CDR3 sequence is CASSLSGGEGNGRQETQYF. CDR3 DNA: TGTGCTAGCAGCTTATCCGGCGGAGAAGGGAACGGCCGACAAGAGACCCAGTACTTC. The V gene is TRBV7-7, the J gene TRBJ2-5; D gene uncertain. This CDR3 has 19 amino acids. The V gene's germline CDR1 is SSHAT and CDR2 FNYEAQ (reference sequence).

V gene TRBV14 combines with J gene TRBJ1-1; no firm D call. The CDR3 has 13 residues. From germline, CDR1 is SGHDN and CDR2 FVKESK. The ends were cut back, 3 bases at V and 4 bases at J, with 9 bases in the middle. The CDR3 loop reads CASSQTSGTEAFF. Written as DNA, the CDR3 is TGTGCCAGCAGCCAGACGAGTGGCACTGAAGCTTTCTTT.

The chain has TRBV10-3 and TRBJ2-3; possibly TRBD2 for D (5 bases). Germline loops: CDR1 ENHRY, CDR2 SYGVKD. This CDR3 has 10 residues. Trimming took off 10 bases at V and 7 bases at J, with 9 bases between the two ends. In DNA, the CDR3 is TGTGCCACCTCCGGGAATACGCAGTATTTT. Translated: CATSGNTQYF.

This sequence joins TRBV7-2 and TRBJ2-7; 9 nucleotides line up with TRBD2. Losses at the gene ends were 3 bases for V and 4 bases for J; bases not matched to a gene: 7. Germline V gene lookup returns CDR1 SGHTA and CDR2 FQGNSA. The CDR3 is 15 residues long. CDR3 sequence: CASSFSGSGYYEQYF. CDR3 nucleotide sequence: TGTGCCAGCAGCTTTAGCGGGAGTGGGTATTACGAGCAGTACTTC.